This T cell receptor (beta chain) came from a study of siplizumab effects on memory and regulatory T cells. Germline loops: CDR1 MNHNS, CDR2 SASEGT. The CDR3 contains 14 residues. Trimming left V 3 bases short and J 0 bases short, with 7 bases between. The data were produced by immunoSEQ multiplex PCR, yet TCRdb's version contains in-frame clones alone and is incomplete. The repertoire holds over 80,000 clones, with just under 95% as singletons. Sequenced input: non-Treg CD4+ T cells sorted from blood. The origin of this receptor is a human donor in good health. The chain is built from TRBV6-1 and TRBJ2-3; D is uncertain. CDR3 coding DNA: TGTGCCAGCAGTGAGGTCGGAAGCACAGATACGCAGTATTTT. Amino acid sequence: CASSEVGSTDTQYF.